This TCR beta chain was observed in a study of vaccination and CD4 T cells after COVID-19. Study summary: Investigators drew the post-COVID samples a median about 98 days after diagnosis, with a range of 35 to 161. Sampling that followed vaccination took place a median 72 days after dose two, within a range of 14 to 241.

Germline CDR1 MDHEN, CDR2 SYDVKM. The V end was cut by 5 bases, the J end by 5 bases, with 12 bases between. The CDR3 is made up of 13 amino acids. Described treatment: roughly ten-day PBMC culture with coronavirus spike peptide pools or control peptides (ViraFEST assay). Findings and limits, study-wide: Among those convalescent, a median around 87% of reactive clones emerged solely post-vaccination.

Researchers used the Oncomine TCR Beta short-read assay to sequence DNA from cultured CD4+ T cells. Each CDR3 protein gets one entry after TCRdb re-called the PCR reads with MiXCR. This table has under 20,000 distinct CDR3 sequences, 35% to 55% appearing once. In the case of this clonotype: Its antigen is not identified.

The origin of this receptor is a human donor who had recovered from COVID-19. J is TRBJ2-5 and V is TRBV28; D possibly corresponds to TRBD2 (5 bases). The sequencing used CD4+ T cells from blood, cultured in vitro, collected after SARS-CoV-2 vaccination. CDR3 in DNA: TGTGCCAGCAGTCCAGTGGTAGCGGAGACCCAGTACTTC. Its protein product is CASSPVVAETQYF.